One and the same sample provided the 13 T cell receptor beta chains below, sequenced in a study of T cells after posttransplantation cyclophosphamide (dated by TCRdb to the mid-2010s). Libraries were made using the immunoSEQ multiplex PCR assay. Here the immuneACCESS table is served through TCRdb, limited to in-frame sequences with V and J called. Missing clones are a known gap in these copies; in checked studies unresolved V genes cover under half, and the rest lacks a known reason. Present in this sample are some 6,900 clones, roughly nine tenths of which were seen just once. The ten largest account for 3.5% to 5% of the sample. The sample's treatment or condition label, decoded: high-dose cyclophosphamide on days +3 and +4 as single-agent GVHD prophylaxis. Patients in the PTCy group got busulfan and fludarabine conditioning, a marrow graft from a related or unrelated donor, and cyclophosphamide on days +3 and +4.

The sequenced sample was CD8+ T cells sorted from blood, obtained after allogeneic stem cell transplant with posttransplant cyclophosphamide. The receptors derive from a male patient aged 60 to 75 who received an allogeneic stem cell transplant from a related donor and was CMV-positive. Some T cells may have been brought in with the graft after a transplant.

This chain uses TRBV6-1 with TRBJ1-5; perhaps TRBD1 as D (5 bases). CDR3 size: 15 residues. CDR1 is MNHNS and CDR2 is SASEGT in the germline V gene. V was clipped by 1 base and J by 6 bases, with 13 bases between them. In nucleotides, the CDR3 is TGTGCCAGCAGTGAAGGGCGCAGGGCCCCTCAGCCCCAGCATTTT. Its translation: CASSEGRRAPQPQHF.

The chain uses TRBV15 and TRBJ1-1; D perhaps matches TRBD1 (5 bases). Germline lookup yields CDR1 LNHNV and CDR2 YYDKDF (reference sequence). The V end lost 4 bases, the J end lost 4 bases, and 13 bases lay between the germline ends. The length of the CDR3 is 14 residues. CDR3 region: CATSTRSRATEAFF. The CDR3 DNA is TGTGCCACCAGCACCCGCAGCAGGGCCACTGAAGCTTTCTTT.

This chain joins TRBV7-9 and TRBJ2-7; 10 bases agree with TRBD1. Germline lookup yields CDR1 SEHNR and CDR2 FQNEAQ (reference sequence). The CDR3 extends over 15 amino acids. V lost 5 bases, J lost 1 base, and 5 bases stayed unmatched. CDR3 region: CASSGDRGKSYEQYF. Written as DNA, the CDR3 is TGTGCCAGCAGCGGGGACAGGGGAAAGTCCTACGAGCAGTACTTC. Full variable domain (outside the CDR3, taken from reference TRBV7-9 and TRBJ2-7): DTGVSQNPRHKITKRGQNVTFRCDPISEHNRLYWYRQTLGQGPEFLTYFQNEAQLEKSRLLSDRFSAERPKGSFSTLEIQRTEQGDSAMYLCASSGDRGKSYEQYFGPGTRLTVT.

The rearrangement links TRBV6-4 to TRBJ1-1; D perhaps matches TRBD1 (5 bases). Trimming stripped 4 bases from V and 3 bases from J, with 15 bases between. Germline V CDR1 and CDR2: MRHNA, SNTAGT. The CDR3 extends over 15 amino acids. CDR3 sequence reads: CASSVHSGGDTEAFF. The CDR3, as DNA: TGTGCCAGCAGTGTTCATAGCGGGGGGGACACTGAAGCTTTCTTT.

The chain is built from TRBV28 and TRBJ2-7; 11 bases agree with TRBD1. The J segment lost 3 bases and the V segment lost 6 bases, leaving 13 bases of the junction unmatched. Germline values: CDR1 MDHEN, CDR2 SYDVKM. This CDR3 has 17 residues. The DNA of the CDR3 is TGTGCCAGCAGCAATGGACAGGGGGCCCCCCTTTTCTACGAGCAGTACTTC. Protein: CASSNGQGAPLFYEQYF.

V is TRBV4-1 and J is TRBJ2-1; 10 bases are a match to TRBD2. Trimming removed 7 bases from V and 2 bases from J; junction bases left unmatched: 8. This CDR3 spans 16 amino acids. Germline CDR1 reads MGHRA; CDR2 reads YSYEKL. CDR3 protein: CASTPSSGGAYNEQFF. The DNA of the CDR3 is TGCGCCAGCACCCCCTCGAGCGGGGGGGCCTACAATGAGCAGTTCTTC.

The chain combines TRBV14 with TRBJ2-1, with 9 nucleotides matching TRBD2. Germline V lookup: CDR1 SGHDN, CDR2 FVKESK. Trimming at V came to 2 bases and at J to 7 bases, leaving 9 bases not matched to a gene. CDR3 length equals 16 residues. The CDR3 region is CASSQRASGVRNEQFF. In DNA form, the CDR3 reads TGTGCCAGCAGCCAAAGGGCTAGCGGGGTTAGGAATGAGCAGTTCTTC.

This clone was counted only a few times. The same CDR3 arises from other DNA sequences in this sample as well. The rearrangement joins TRBV27 to TRBJ2-7; 7 nucleotides line up with TRBD2. V shed 3 bases and J 0 bases; nucleotides not matched to a gene: 2. From germline, CDR1 is MNHEY and CDR2 SMNVEV (reference sequence). The CDR3 contains 14 residues. CDR3 coding DNA: TGTGCCAGCAGTTTGGCGGGGGACTCCTACGAGCAGTACTTC. This encodes CASSLAGDSYEQYF.

Written as DNA, the CDR3 is TGTGCCAGCAGTTTATGGGACAGGGGATCGAACACTGAAGCTTTCTTT. Translated: CASSLWDRGSNTEAFF. The chain couples TRBV27 to TRBJ1-1; the match to TRBD1 covers 10 bases. The CDR3 consists of 16 residues. The germline gives CDR1 MNHEY, CDR2 SMNVEV (reference sequence). J gave up 1 base and V 1 base, and 3 bases lay outside the gene matches.

The rearrangement uses TRBV9 and TRBJ1-2, with 12 bases aligning to TRBD1. The CDR3 has 15 residues. CDR1 is SGDLS and CDR2 is YYNGEE in the germline V gene. The trim removed 3 bases at V and 6 bases at J, leaving 6 bases unmatched. CDR3 in amino acids: CASSAWDRGHDGYTF. The CDR3 region has the DNA TGTGCCAGCAGCGCCTGGGACAGGGGGCATGATGGCTACACCTTC.

The chain recombines TRBV5-1 with TRBJ2-1; 8 bases are shared with TRBD1. The CDR3 spans 16 residues. Germline CDR1 SGHRS, CDR2 YFSETQ. V shed 5 bases and J 4 bases; nucleotides not matched to a gene: 11. CDR3 nucleotides: TGCGCCAGCAGGGGGGCCAGGGGGCCCCCATACAATGAGCAGTTCTTC. Amino acids: CASRGARGPPYNEQFF.

Comment on this clone: Germline is not matched at one junction end, which may reflect a read error. V is TRBV7-9 and J is TRBJ1-1; TRBD1 might be the D (6 bases). From germline, CDR1 is SEHNR and CDR2 FQNEAQ (reference sequence). The CDR3 contains 14 residues. In nucleotides, the CDR3 is TGTGCCAGCAGCTGGGCAACCATGGACAGCCTCCGCTCATTT. It codes for CASSWATMDSLRSF.

This sequence joins TRBV6-5 and TRBJ2-7; D is ambiguous. Trimming cost V 3 bases and J 6 bases, with 12 bases left between them. CDR3 length equals 13 residues. Per germline, CDR1 MNHEY and CDR2 SVGAGI. The CDR3 DNA reads as TGTGCCAGCAGTTATGCTGGCCCTTTCGAGCAGTACTTC. This codes for CASSYAGPFEQYF.